A selection of T cell receptor beta chains follows, all from one sample in a study of blood T cell repertoires in COVID-19. Clones were read by immunoSEQ multiplex PCR, and TCRdb kept only the in-frame ones, dropping some. The table records approximately 190,000 clones, roughly four fifths of them present only once. The specimen sequenced was peripheral blood. Every receptor here comes from a woman in her 70s with active or convalescent COVID-19. Both conserved end residues are part of each CDR3. A D gene is named only where the DNA matches it firmly. Some rows mark clone size as missing; the rest say once, few, many or name a class of expanded clone.

CASSLGPGAQETQYF,TGTGCCAGCAGCTTAGGCCCGGGAGCCCAAGAGACCCAGTACTTC,many,TRBJ2-5,-,TRBV7-6
CASSPAGVGTDTQYF,TGTGCCAGCAGCCCAGCGGGAGTAGGGACAGATACGCAGTATTTT,-,TRBJ2-3,TRBD2,TRBV28
CASSQEIASVRASYTF,TGTGCCAGCAGCCAAGAAATTGCTTCGGTGAGGGCAAGCTACACCTTC,-,TRBJ1-2,-,TRBV3-1/TRBV3-2
CAIRVTGFRGYTF,TGTGCCATCAGGGTAACAGGGTTTCGGGGCTACACCTTC,-,TRBJ1-2,-,TRBV10-3
CASSLTAGGNEKLFF,TGTGCCAGTAGCCTAACGGCAGGGGGAAATGAAAAACTGTTTTTT,-,TRBJ1-4,TRBD1,TRBV19
CASSLLAGGDTQYF,TGTGCCAGCAGCCTTTTAGCGGGAGGAGATACGCAGTATTTT,few,TRBJ2-3,TRBD2,TRBV3-1/TRBV3-2
CAWAPDTGGIAKNIQYF,TGTGCCTGGGCTCCCGATACAGGGGGAATAGCCAAAAACATTCAGTACTTC,few,TRBJ2-4,TRBD1,TRBV30
CASSQGLFIYNEQFF,TGTGCCAGCAGCCAGGGACTATTTATTTACAATGAGCAGTTCTTC,-,TRBJ2-1,TRBD2,TRBV7-2
CASRRQGGNTDTQYF,TGCGCCAGCAGACGGCAGGGTGGAAACACAGATACGCAGTATTTT,-,TRBJ2-3,-,TRBV5-1
CASTPPSQHNQPQHF,TGTGCCAGTACTCCCCCTAGTCAGCACAATCAGCCCCAGCATTTT,-,TRBJ1-5,-,TRBV19
CASSLDSSAGELFF,TGCGCCAGCAGCTTGGACAGCTCAGCCGGGGAGCTGTTTTTT,-,TRBJ2-2,-,TRBV5-1
CASSRLAGDNTGELFF,TGTGCCAGCAGTCGACTAGCGGGAGACAACACCGGGGAGCTGTTTTTT,-,TRBJ2-2,TRBD2,TRBV6-6
CASSSGVYSYNEQFF,TGTGCCAGCAGTTCAGGGGTCTACTCCTACAATGAGCAGTTCTTC,-,TRBJ2-1,-,TRBV6-2/TRBV6-3
CASSVGLAGYNEQFF,TGTGCCAGCAGCGTAGGACTAGCGGGTTACAATGAGCAGTTCTTC,-,TRBJ2-1,TRBD2,TRBV9
CASSAGTSGTEQFF,TGCGCCAGCAGCGCCGGGACTAGCGGGACTGAGCAGTTCTTC,-,TRBJ2-1,TRBD2,TRBV5-1
CASSESERGRTGELFF,TGTGCCAGCAGTGAATCAGAGAGGGGGCGGACCGGGGAGCTGTTTTTT,-,TRBJ2-2,TRBD1,TRBV25-1
CASSLGTGIAGGPADTQYF,TGCGCCAGCAGCTTAGGGACTGGAATTGCGGGAGGGCCGGCAGATACGCAGTATTTT,-,TRBJ2-3,TRBD2,TRBV5-1
CASSLGGLAGGTGELFF,TGCGCCAGCAGCCTGGGGGGACTAGCGGGAGGCACCGGGGAGCTGTTTTTT,-,TRBJ2-2,TRBD2,TRBV5-1
CASSPTESYNSPLHF,TGTGCCAGCTCACCAACGGAGAGCTATAATTCACCCCTCCACTTT,-,TRBJ1-6,-,TRBV18
CASSRTGSDQPQHF,TGTGCCAGCAGCCGGACAGGCAGTGATCAGCCCCAGCATTTT,-,TRBJ1-5,TRBD1,TRBV6-4
CASRGPGETQYF,TGTGCCAGTAGGGGGCCCGGAGAGACCCAGTACTTC,-,TRBJ2-5,-,TRBV19
CAFEGGKQETQYF,TGTGCCTTCGAGGGGGGGAAGCAAGAGACCCAGTACTTC,many,TRBJ2-5,-,TRBV7-9
CASSYNRDSNQPQHF,TGTGCCAGCAGTTACAACAGGGATAGCAATCAGCCCCAGCATTTT,few,TRBJ1-5,-,TRBV6-5
CASSPLGRGYYGYTF,TGCGCCAGCAGCCCGCTAGGACGGGGTTACTATGGCTACACCTTC,-,TRBJ1-2,-,TRBV5-1
CASSRRGSRDTQYF,TGTGCCAGCAGCCGGCGGGGATCCCGAGATACGCAGTATTTT,once,TRBJ2-3,-,TRBV6-4
CASSLTGTSGGTDTQYF,TGCGCCAGCAGCTTGACCGGGACTAGCGGGGGCACAGATACGCAGTATTTT,-,TRBJ2-3,TRBD2,TRBV5-1
CATSGDGGQGVYGYTF,TGTGCCACCAGCGGAGATGGGGGACAGGGGGTCTATGGCTACACCTTC,-,TRBJ1-2,TRBD1,TRBV15
CASSYSSGRDLSYEQYF,TGTGCCAGCAGTTACTCGAGTGGGAGAGACCTTTCCTACGAGCAGTACTTC,-,TRBJ2-7,-,TRBV6-2/TRBV6-3
CASETESGRLTGELFF,TGTGCCAGCGAAACGGAATCGGGGAGGCTAACCGGGGAGCTGTTTTTT,-,TRBJ2-2,-,TRBV7-9
CASSYRRVETQYF,TGTGCCAGCAGTTACCGGAGGGTAGAGACCCAGTACTTC,-,TRBJ2-5,-,TRBV6-6
CASSLDQGNQPQHF,TGTGCCAGCAGCTTAGATCAGGGGAATCAGCCCCAGCATTTT,-,TRBJ1-5,-,TRBV7-9
CASSLAGRDYGYTF,TGTGCCAGCAGCCTAGCGGGCAGAGACTATGGCTACACCTTC,-,TRBJ1-2,-,TRBV28
CASSLREWGTDTQYF,TGTGCCAGCAGCTTGAGGGAGTGGGGCACAGATACGCAGTATTTT,-,TRBJ2-3,-,TRBV5-8
CASSLDRGASGLEQYF,TGTGCCAGCAGCTTAGATCGGGGGGCTAGCGGGTTGGAGCAGTACTTC,-,TRBJ2-7,TRBD2,TRBV11-2
CASEGVDTQYF,TGTGCCAGCGAAGGGGTGGATACGCAGTATTTT,-,TRBJ2-3,-,TRBV2
CASSGVARRDWADTQYF,TGTGCCAGCAGCGGCGTGGCTCGGCGGGACTGGGCAGATACGCAGTATTTT,-,TRBJ2-3,-,TRBV9
CASSELIAGAGDTQYF,TGTGCCAGCAGTGAATTAATCGCGGGAGCTGGAGATACGCAGTATTTT,-,TRBJ2-3,TRBD2,TRBV2
CSVEGYRGQGIRGAFF,TGCAGCGTTGAAGGGTATCGGGGACAGGGGATTCGCGGAGCTTTCTTT,-,TRBJ1-1,TRBD1,TRBV29-1
CASSVGLAGPNNEQFF,TGTGCCAGCAGCGTAGGGCTAGCGGGACCTAACAATGAGCAGTTCTTC,-,TRBJ2-1,TRBD2,TRBV9
CASSRGLAGVLDTQYF,TGTGCCAGCAGCCGTGGACTAGCGGGAGTTCTGGATACGCAGTATTTT,-,TRBJ2-3,TRBD2,TRBV7-3
CASSQEGGVRLAGTSTDTQYF,TGTGCCAGCAGCCAAGAAGGGGGGGTACGACTAGCGGGGACTAGCACAGATACGCAGTATTTT,few,TRBJ2-3,TRBD2,TRBV3-1/TRBV3-2
CASSPGSGRGRTYEQYF,TGTGCCAGCAGCCCCGGTAGCGGGAGGGGAAGGACCTACGAGCAGTACTTC,-,TRBJ2-7,TRBD2,TRBV11-2
CASSSLLAGSSYEQYF,TGCGCCAGCAGCTCCCTACTAGCGGGATCGTCCTACGAGCAGTACTTC,-,TRBJ2-7,TRBD2,TRBV5-1
CASSSSGINTGELFF,TGCGCCAGCAGCAGTAGCGGGATAAACACCGGGGAGCTGTTTTTT,-,TRBJ2-2,TRBD2,TRBV5-1
CASSIGLAGATDTQYF,TGTGCCAGTAGTATTGGACTAGCGGGAGCAACAGATACGCAGTATTTT,-,TRBJ2-3,TRBD2,TRBV19
CASSRTGGYSNQPQHF,TGTGCCAGCAGCCGGACAGGGGGATATAGCAATCAGCCCCAGCATTTT,-,TRBJ1-5,TRBD1,TRBV2
CATSELGLAGDEQFF,TGTGCCACCAGTGAACTCGGACTAGCGGGAGACGAGCAGTTCTTC,-,TRBJ2-1,TRBD2,TRBV24-1
CASMAGGYQPQHF,TGTGCCAGTATGGCGGGGGGGTATCAGCCCCAGCATTTT,-,TRBJ1-5,-,TRBV19
CASSLTNTGELFF,TGTGCCAGCAGCCTTACGAACACCGGGGAGCTGTTTTTT,few,TRBJ2-2,-,TRBV7-9
CASSTGLAGASYNEQFF,TGTGCCAGCAGCACAGGACTAGCGGGCGCCTCCTACAATGAGCAGTTCTTC,-,TRBJ2-1,TRBD2,TRBV7-8
CASSQERFRPRVVNTEAFF,TGTGCCAGCAGCCAAGAGAGGTTTCGTCCGAGGGTCGTTAACACTGAAGCTTTCTTT,-,TRBJ1-1,-,TRBV3-1/TRBV3-2
CASSIWTGNQPQHF,TGTGCCAGTAGTATTTGGACAGGCAATCAGCCCCAGCATTTT,-,TRBJ1-5,-,TRBV19
CASSVGDSNYGYTF,TGTGCCAGCAGCGTAGGAGACTCTAACTATGGCTACACCTTC,once,TRBJ1-2,-,TRBV9
CASSPRQASTDTQYF,TGTGCCAGCAGCCCCCGACAGGCTTCCACAGATACGCAGTATTTT,-,TRBJ2-3,-,TRBV9
CASSIEGRSSGANVLTF,TGTGCCAGTAGTATAGAGGGGCGGAGCTCTGGGGCCAACGTCCTGACTTTC,-,TRBJ2-6,-,TRBV19
CAISLSSDEQFF,TGTGCCATCAGTTTATCTTCGGATGAGCAGTTCTTC,-,TRBJ2-1,-,TRBV10-3
CSFSGENSYEQYF,TGCAGCTTCTCGGGAGAAAACTCCTACGAGCAGTACTTC,-,TRBJ2-7,-,TRBV29-1
CASSLAPGVRETQYF,TGTGCCAGCAGCTTAGCCCCAGGGGTTAGGGAGACCCAGTACTTC,-,TRBJ2-5,-,TRBV11-2
CASSVDRGYTEAFF,TGCGCCAGCAGCGTAGACAGGGGATACACTGAAGCTTTCTTT,-,TRBJ1-1,TRBD1,TRBV5-1